The rows below give T cell receptor beta chains drawn from one sample of a study of radiotherapy plus CTLA-4 blockade in lung cancer. Here immunoSEQ multiplex PCR was the method, and the copy in TCRdb shows in-frame clones only, minus some. The top ten clones hold about 2% of a sample with 90,000 or so clones, approximately 84% of them seen once. Sequenced here: peripheral blood, sampled from a patient treated with radiotherapy plus ipilimumab. These TCRs come from a human donor with non-small cell lung cancer who had a partial response to radiotherapy plus ipilimumab. Both conserved end residues are part of each CDR3. D genes are given only for firm matches. Size is omitted from some rows. Given values are once, few, many or a class for expanded clones.

TRBJ2-7 . 15 TRBV9 TRBD2 TGTGCCAGCAGCGTAGCTGGCGGGAGCACCTACGAGCAGTACTTC CASSVAGGSTYEQYF
TRBJ1-2 . 14 TRBV28 TRBD1 TGTGCCAGCACGGACAGGGTTCCCCACTATGGCTACACCTTC CASTDRVPHYGYTF
TRBJ1-1 . 17 TRBV2 . TGTGCCAGCAGGGGGCTATATTCCGCGTTTATGAACACTGAAGCTTTCTTT CASRGLYSAFMNTEAFF
TRBJ1-5 . 16 TRBV4-1 . TGCGCCAGCAGCCTCAAACCGGGTTATAGCAATCAGCCCCAGCATTTT CASSLKPGYSNQPQHF
TRBJ1-2 . 17 TRBV18 TRBD1 TGTGCCAGCTCACCACCGGGTCTCGGGGGGACAGGGCTTGGCTACACCTTC CASSPPGLGGTGLGYTF
TRBJ2-7 . 14 TRBV6-6 TRBD1 TGTGCCAGCAGTTTAGCAGGGGGCTCCTACGAGCAGTACTTC CASSLAGGSYEQYF
TRBJ2-4 once 15 TRBV10-1 . TGCGCCAGCAGTGAGTCTCAACAGGGTAGGAGCATTCAGTACTTC CASSESQQGRSIQYF
TRBJ2-1 . 15 TRBV6-5 TRBD2 TGTGCCAGCAGTTACTCGGGACTAGCGGGAAGGGAGCAGTTCTTC CASSYSGLAGREQFF
TRBJ2-1 . 13 TRBV4-2 . TGTGCCAGCAGCCAAGATCAGAACAATGAGCAGTTCTTC CASSQDQNNEQFF
TRBJ2-4 . 18 TRBV28 TRBD2 TGTGCCAGCAGTTTAGTAAGCGGGAGGGGGGCGGCCAAAAACATTCAGTACTTC CASSLVSGRGAAKNIQYF
TRBJ1-5 . 15 TRBV19 . TGTGCCAGTAGTATACGGAACAGGGTGCTTCAGCCCCAGCATTTT CASSIRNRVLQPQHF
TRBJ1-1 . 15 TRBV19 TRBD1 TGTGCCAGTACCAAGACCGACAGGGGGCTTACTGAAGCTTTCTTT CASTKTDRGLTEAFF
TRBJ2-7 . 13 TRBV10-1 . TGCGCCAGCAGTGAGCCCTTTTCCTACGAGCAGTACTTC CASSEPFSYEQYF
TRBJ1-2 . 15 TRBV6-5 TRBD1 TGTGCCAGCAGTAAAACAGGGGTTAATAACTATGGCTACACCTTC CASSKTGVNNYGYTF
TRBJ2-2 . 14 TRBV6-4 . TGTGCCAGCAGTGACCTTTCGAACACCGGGGAGCTGTTTTTT CASSDLSNTGELFF
TRBJ2-1 . 13 TRBV5-1 . TGCGCCAGCAGCGGGAGCTCCTACAATGAGCAGTTCTTC CASSGSSYNEQFF
TRBJ1-2 . 19 TRBV28 TRBD1 TGTGCCAGCAGTTTACATCGATTGGGACAGGGGGTTTGGAACTATGGCTACACCTTC CASSLHRLGQGVWNYGYTF
TRBJ2-4 . 16 TRBV13 TRBD1 TGTGCCAGCAGCGATGACAGGGGGATAGCCAAAAACATTCAGTACTTC CASSDDRGIAKNIQYF
TRBJ1-1 . 11 TRBV5-1 . TGCGCCAGACAGGGTCAAAGTGAAGTTTTCTTT CARQGQSEVFF
TRBJ1-4 . 19 TRBV5-1 TRBD1 TGCGCCAGCAGCCTGAAACCGGGACAGGGTTCTTCAACTAATGAAAAACTGTTTTTT CASSLKPGQGSSTNEKLFF
TRBJ2-5 . 15 TRBV11-2 TRBD1 TGTGCCAGCAGCTTAGACAGGGGGTTAGGGGAGACCCAGTACTTC CASSLDRGLGETQYF
TRBJ2-5 . 13 TRBV18 TRBD2 TGTGCCAGCTCACCAGGACTAGCGGAGACCCAGTACTTC CASSPGLAETQYF